A selection of T cell receptor beta chains follows, all from one sample in a study of T cell responses to AZD1222 COVID-19 vaccine. TCRdb's copy holds only in-frame clones and misses some; the assay was immunoSEQ multiplex PCR. Counted here are some 90,000 clones, roughly nine tenths occurring once; the ten biggest clones make up 2.4%. The source was peripheral blood, collected on day 0 of AZD1222 vaccination. The origin of the receptors is an adult in good health. Each CDR3 is given with its conserved first and last residue. A D gene is named only where the DNA matches it firmly. Expanded clones get a size class; other rows say once, few or many, or leave the size out.

V	J	D	size	DNA	CDR3
TRBV20-1	TRBJ2-7	NA	NA	TGCAGTGCTAGTTCCACCCTGCGTGGCCACGAGCAGTACTTC	CSASSTLRGHEQYF
TRBV28	TRBJ1-6	TRBD1	few	TGTGCCAGCGGAAGGACAGGGGTTGGTAATTCACCCCTCCACTTT	CASGRTGVGNSPLHF
TRBV30	TRBJ2-5	NA	NA	TGTGCCTGGAGTGTATCATCCCAGACCCAGTACTTC	CAWSVSSQTQYF
TRBV5-6	TRBJ1-2	NA	NA	TGTGCCAGCAGCTTCTCCGGGGTCAACTATGGCTACACCTTC	CASSFSGVNYGYTF
TRBV11-2	TRBJ2-7	NA	NA	TGTGCCAGCAGCTTGGGTGCGGGGGCGGGAACCTACGAGCAGTACTTC	CASSLGAGAGTYEQYF
TRBV18	TRBJ1-2	TRBD1	NA	TGTGCCAGCTCACCGACCGGGACAGGGGACTATGGCTACACCTTC	CASSPTGTGDYGYTF
TRBV5-1	TRBJ2-1	TRBD2	NA	TGCGCCAGCAGCTTGGCTAGCGGGGTTTCGGATGAGCAGTTCTTC	CASSLASGVSDEQFF
TRBV6-1	TRBJ2-7	TRBD2	NA	TGTGCCAGCAGCCCAAGCGGGAGGGCCTACGAGCAGTACTTC	CASSPSGRAYEQYF
TRBV4-1	TRBJ1-1	NA	NA	TGCGCCAGCAGCCAAGTCCCCGGAACAGACCTTACTGAAGCTTTCTTT	CASSQVPGTDLTEAFF
TRBV29-1	TRBJ2-5	NA	NA	TGCAGCGTTGCCAGGGGGTGGGAGGGCCTCCAAGAGACCCAGTACTTC	CSVARGWEGLQETQYF
TRBV20-1	TRBJ1-2	TRBD1	once	TGCAGTGCCGGGACAGGGAGTGGCTACACCTTC	CSAGTGSGYTF
TRBV11-2	TRBJ2-1	TRBD2	NA	TGTGCCAGCAGCTTAGCCCGTAGAGCGGGAATTCGCTACAATGAGCAGTTCTTC	CASSLARRAGIRYNEQFF
TRBV10-3	TRBJ2-1	TRBD2	NA	TGTGCCACCGCAGGACTAGCGGGGATGGGGAATGAGCAGTTCTTC	CATAGLAGMGNEQFF